A selection of T cell receptor beta chains follows, all from one sample in a study of shared T cell receptors in the human thymus. Using immunoSEQ multiplex PCR, the repertoire was profiled, and TCRdb retains in-frame clones only, with some absent. The sample lists more than 550,000 clones, over 75% seen once, with more than 0.01% in the top ten. The data were also submitted as part of a second study, on human thymus T cells.

What was sequenced was thymocytes. The source of these receptors is a girl under three years old with a congenital heart defect. The CDR3 runs from the conserved cysteine through the conserved F or W. The D gene is left open where the match is weak. Part of the rows lack a size; the others show once, few, many or a class for expanded clones.

V gene	D gene	J gene	clone size	CDR3 DNA	CDR3 protein
TRBV7-6	-	TRBJ1-2	-	TGTGCCAGCATCCTGGGGAGATGGGCGGAGTTCTATGGCTACACCTTC	CASILGRWAEFYGYTF
TRBV5-5	-	TRBJ1-2	-	TGTGCCAGCAGCGTTGCGGGAGGCTACACCTTC	CASSVAGGYTF
TRBV5-1	TRBD1	TRBJ2-5	-	TGCGCCAGCAGCTCGATGACAGGGGGAGAGACCCAGTACTTC	CASSSMTGGETQYF
TRBV7-9	TRBD1	TRBJ2-7	-	TGTGCCAGCAGCCCCAAAACAGGGGCACCCTTCTACGAGCAGTACTTC	CASSPKTGAPFYEQYF
TRBV5-6	-	TRBJ1-2	-	TGTGCCAGCAGTTTTTGGCAGGGCTATGGCTACACCTTC	CASSFWQGYGYTF
TRBV2	TRBD1	TRBJ1-2	-	TGTGCCAGCAGCCCCGACCCCGGCGGGCAGGGGGCGCGGAGGGACTATGGCTACACCTTC	CASSPDPGGQGARRDYGYTF
TRBV5-6	TRBD1	TRBJ2-7	once	TGTGCCAGCAGCTTCAAACAGGGGTGGGAGCAGTACTTC	CASSFKQGWEQYF
TRBV6-5	-	TRBJ2-3	few	TGTGCCAGCAGTTTAGGGGGAGCTACGCAGTATTTT	CASSLGGATQYF
TRBV11-2	TRBD1	TRBJ2-1	-	TGTGCCAGCAGCGTCACCACGGGACAGTCCTACAATGAGCAGTTCTTC	CASSVTTGQSYNEQFF
TRBV5-6	TRBD1	TRBJ1-4	-	TGTGCCAGCAGGACAGGGAGGGAAAAACTGTTTTTT	CASRTGREKLFF
TRBV15	-	TRBJ1-1	-	TGTGCCACCAGCAGGTGGGACACGGGGGGGAACACTGAAGCTTTCTTT	CATSRWDTGGNTEAFF
TRBV11-3	TRBD2	TRBJ2-7	-	TGTGCCAGCAGACCAAATAAGCGGGGGAAGTACTTC	CASRPNKRGKYF
TRBV29-1	TRBD1	TRBJ2-7	few	TGCAGCGTTTCCGACAGGGTGTCGCGTATGGCCTACGAGCAGTACTTC	CSVSDRVSRMAYEQYF
TRBV9	-	TRBJ1-2	-	TGTGCCAGCAGCGTAGTGACCAGGGACTCTAACTATGGCTACACCTTC	CASSVVTRDSNYGYTF